This record concerns one TCR beta chain sequence. The source of the sample is a study of blood T cell repertoires in COVID-19. The wider study: Whether acute or convalescent, the COVID-19 samples came from the United States, Italy and Spain.

In the study's own analysis: From reference gene primer amplification, estimates of nucleated cell counts were derived. Clones were read by immunoSEQ multiplex PCR, and TCRdb kept only the in-frame ones, dropping some. The V and J calls and clone size were taken over from that table, and D and trimming were inferred from the DNA. Counted here are 300,000 to 450,000 clones, approximately 90% occurring once; the ten biggest clones make up roughly 1%. V dropped 0 bases and J dropped 4 bases, with 12 bases sitting between them. The CDR3 runs to 15 residues. Germline lookup yields CDR1 MNHEY and CDR2 SVGAGI. Assignments of participants to cohorts depended upon their own reported clinical history.

Specimen: PBMCs or T cells enriched from blood (not recorded which). The receptor was isolated from a man aged 18 to 30 who had recovered from COVID-19. The rearrangement joins TRBV6-5 to TRBJ1-2; D gene ambiguous. This chain's CDR3 is CASSYSPGIGYGYTF. The DNA of the CDR3 is TGTGCCAGCAGTTACTCCCCGGGAATAGGCTATGGCTACACCTTC.